This TCR beta chain stems from a study of blood T cell repertoires in COVID-19. Here immunoSEQ multiplex PCR was the method, and the copy in TCRdb shows in-frame clones only, minus some. The table has about 320,000 clones, around 92% seen once; the top ten hold roughly 6.5%. CDR3 length: 17 residues. V lost 5 bases and J 0 bases, leaving 14 bases between the germline ends. Germline lookup yields CDR1 SGHTA and CDR2 FQGTGA. The specimen sequenced was peripheral blood. The source of this sequence is a man aged 18 to 30 who had recovered from COVID-19. This rearrangement joins TRBV7-3 to TRBJ2-6; D is perhaps TRBD1 (6 bases). The CDR3 protein is CASSRDTSGSGANVLTF. CDR3 in DNA: TGTGCCAGCAGCCGGGACACTTCCGGCTCTGGGGCCAACGTCCTGACTTTC.